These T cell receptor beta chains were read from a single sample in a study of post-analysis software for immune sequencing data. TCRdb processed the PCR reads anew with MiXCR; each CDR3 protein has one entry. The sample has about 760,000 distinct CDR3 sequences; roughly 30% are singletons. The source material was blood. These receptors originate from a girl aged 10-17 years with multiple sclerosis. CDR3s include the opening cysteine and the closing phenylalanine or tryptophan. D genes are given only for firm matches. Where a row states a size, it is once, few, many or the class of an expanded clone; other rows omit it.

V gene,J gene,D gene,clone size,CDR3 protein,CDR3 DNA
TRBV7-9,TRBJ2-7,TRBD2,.,CASSLKRESGEQYF,TGTGCCAGCAGCCTCAAGCGGGAGTCAGGCGAGCAGTACTTC
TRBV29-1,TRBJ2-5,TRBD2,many,CSVGLAGETQYF,TGCAGCGTTGGCCTAGCGGGAGAGACCCAGTACTTC
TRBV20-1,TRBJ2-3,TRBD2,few,CSASPLAGAADTQYF,TGCAGTGCTTCCCCTCTAGCGGGAGCTGCGGATACGCAGTATTTT
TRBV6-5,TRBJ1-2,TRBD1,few,CASRRTGENGYTF,TGTGCCAGCAGAAGGACAGGGGAGAATGGCTACACCTTC
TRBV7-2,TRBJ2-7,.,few,CASSPAASSYEQYF,TGTGCCAGCAGCCCAGCGGCTAGCTCCTACGAGCAGTACTTC
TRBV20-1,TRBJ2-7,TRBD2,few,CSARDQGLVYEQYF,TGCAGTGCTAGAGATCAAGGACTAGTCTACGAGCAGTACTTC
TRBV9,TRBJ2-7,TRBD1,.,CASSPRGTGAHEQYF,TGTGCCAGCAGCCCACGTGGGACAGGGGCCCACGAGCAGTACTTC
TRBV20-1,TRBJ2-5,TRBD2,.,CSARDFREGQETQYF,TGCAGTGCTAGAGATTTCCGGGAGGGCCAAGAGACCCAGTACTTC
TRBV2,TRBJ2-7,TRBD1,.,CASSLVGQGSSYEQYF,TGTGCCAGCAGTCTGGTGGGACAGGGGTCCTCCTACGAGCAGTACTTC
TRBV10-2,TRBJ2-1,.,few,CASGGIKNEQFF,TGCGCCAGCGGAGGAATTAAAAATGAGCAGTTCTTC
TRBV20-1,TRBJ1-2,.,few,CSARAVYGYTF,TGCAGTGCTAGAGCCGTGTATGGCTACACCTTC
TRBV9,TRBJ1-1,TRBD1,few,CASSGGGTVNTEAFF,TGTGCCAGCAGCGGAGGGGGGACAGTGAACACTGAAGCTTTCTTT
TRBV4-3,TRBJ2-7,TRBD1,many,CASSLADRGSEQYF,TGCGCCAGCAGCCTCGCCGACAGGGGATCCGAGCAGTACTTC
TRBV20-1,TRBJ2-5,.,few,CSARGPTGGQETQYF,TGCAGTGCTAGAGGCCCCACCGGGGGGCAGGAGACCCAGTACTTC
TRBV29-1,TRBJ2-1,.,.,CSAAKGESSYNEQFF,TGCAGCGCCGCAAAGGGGGAGAGCTCCTACAATGAGCAGTTCTTC
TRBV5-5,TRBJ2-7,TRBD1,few,CASSWTGDEQYF,TGTGCCAGCAGCTGGACAGGGGACGAGCAGTACTTC
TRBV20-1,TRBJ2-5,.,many,CSASRGIQETQYF,TGCAGTGCTAGTCGCGGGATCCAAGAGACCCAGTACTTC
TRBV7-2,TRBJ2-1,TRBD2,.,CASSFSGASYDEQFF,TGTGCCAGCAGCTTTAGCGGGGCTTCCTACGATGAGCAGTTCTTC
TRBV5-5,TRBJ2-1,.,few,CASSQAVYNEQFF,TGTGCCAGCAGCCAAGCGGTCTACAATGAGCAGTTCTTC
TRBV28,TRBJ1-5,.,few,CASSLWSNQPQHF,TGTGCCAGCAGTTTATGGAGCAATCAGCCCCAGCATTTT
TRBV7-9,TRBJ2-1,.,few,CASSLALADNEQFF,TGTGCCAGCAGCTTAGCGCTGGCTGACAATGAGCAGTTCTTC
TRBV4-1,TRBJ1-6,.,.,CASSPRHTGSGNSPLHF,TGCGCCAGCAGCCCCCGACATACAGGGAGCGGTAATTCACCCCTCCACTTT
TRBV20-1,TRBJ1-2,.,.,CSARAQRNYGYTF,TGCAGTGCTAGAGCCCAGCGGAACTATGGCTACACCTTC
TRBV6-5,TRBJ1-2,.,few,CASSYSKGRSNYGYTF,TGTGCCAGCAGTTACAGTAAGGGGCGATCTAACTATGGCTACACCTTC
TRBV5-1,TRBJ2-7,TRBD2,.,CASSLAGDTREQYF,TGCGCCAGCAGCTTAGCGGGAGATACTCGCGAGCAGTACTTC
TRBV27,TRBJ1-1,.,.,CASSLYVGGTEAFF,TGTGCCAGCAGTTTATATGTAGGAGGGACTGAAGCTTTCTTT
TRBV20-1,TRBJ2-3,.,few,CTPGSATDTQYF,TGCACCCCGGGGAGCGCAACAGATACGCAGTATTTT
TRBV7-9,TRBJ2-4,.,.,CASSSGGGLRLAKNIQYF,TGTGCCAGCAGCTCAGGGGGGGGACTCCGATTAGCCAAAAACATTCAGTACTTC
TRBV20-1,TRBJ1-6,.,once,CSFTEPSYNSPLHF,TGCAGTTTTACAGAACCCTCCTATAATTCACCCCTCCACTTT
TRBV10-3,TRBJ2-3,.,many,CAITSDKTDTQYF,TGTGCCATCACCTCGGACAAGACAGATACGCAGTATTTT
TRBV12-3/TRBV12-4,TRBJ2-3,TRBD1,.,CASSQSAGTGGSRDTQYF,TGTGCCAGCAGTCAATCCGCCGGGACAGGGGGATCCCGGGATACGCAGTATTTT
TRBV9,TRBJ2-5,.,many,CASAHKVQETQYF,TGTGCCAGCGCCCACAAGGTCCAAGAGACCCAGTACTTC
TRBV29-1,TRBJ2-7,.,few,CSGLDNYEQYF,TGCAGCGGGCTAGACAACTACGAGCAGTACTTC
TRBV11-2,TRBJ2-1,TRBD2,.,CASSKSGREQFF,TGTGCCAGCAGCAAAAGCGGGAGAGAGCAGTTCTTC
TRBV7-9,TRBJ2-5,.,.,CASALLGGQETQYF,TGTGCCAGCGCCCTACTTGGGGGACAAGAGACCCAGTACTTC
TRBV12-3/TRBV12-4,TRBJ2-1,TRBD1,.,CASSARTGNYNEQFF,TGTGCCAGCAGTGCCCGGACAGGGAACTACAATGAGCAGTTCTTC
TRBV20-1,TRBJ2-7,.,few,CSARYPGPGGYEQYF,TGCAGTGCTAGATACCCTGGGCCAGGCGGTTACGAGCAGTACTTC
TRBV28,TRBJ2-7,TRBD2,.,CASREASGRLYEQYF,TGTGCCAGCAGGGAAGCTAGCGGGAGGCTCTACGAGCAGTACTTC
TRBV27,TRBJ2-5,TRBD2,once,CASQLAGAQETQYF,TGTGCCAGCCAACTAGCGGGGGCCCAAGAGACCCAGTACTTC
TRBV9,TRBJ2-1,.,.,CASSGPEPVNEQFF,TGTGCCAGCAGCGGTCCGGAACCTGTTAATGAGCAGTTCTTC
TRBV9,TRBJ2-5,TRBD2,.,CASSVDSGIGPGAQYF,TGTGCCAGCAGCGTCGATAGCGGGATAGGCCCAGGGGCCCAGTACTTC
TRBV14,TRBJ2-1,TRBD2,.,CASSLRTSGAGFF,TGTGCCAGCAGCCTCAGGACTAGCGGGGCCGGGTTCTTC
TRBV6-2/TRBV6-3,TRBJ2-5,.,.,CASSQTYNEQYF,TGTGCCAGCAGTCAGACCTACAATGAGCAGTACTTC
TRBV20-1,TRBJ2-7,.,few,CSARDIEGWSYEQYF,TGCAGTGCTAGGGATATCGAGGGCTGGTCCTACGAGCAGTACTTC
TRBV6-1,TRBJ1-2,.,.,CASSERDYGYTF,TGTGCCAGCAGTGAACGAGATTATGGCTACACCTTC
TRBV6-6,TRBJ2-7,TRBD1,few,CASSSDRGVSYEQYF,TGTGCCAGCAGTTCGGACAGGGGGGTTTCCTACGAGCAGTACTTC
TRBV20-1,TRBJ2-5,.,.,CSAVILRGIETQYF,TGCAGTGCTGTGATCCTAAGAGGAATAGAGACCCAGTACTTC
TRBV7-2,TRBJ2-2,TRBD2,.,CASSLRGSGTNTGELFF,TGTGCCAGCAGCCTACGGGGAAGCGGGACGAACACCGGGGAGCTGTTTTTT
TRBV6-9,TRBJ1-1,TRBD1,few,CASSYTGGVDTEAFF,TGTGCCAGCAGTTACACAGGGGGCGTTGACACTGAAGCTTTCTTT
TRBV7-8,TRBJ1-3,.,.,CASSLVMESHSGNTIYF,TGTGCCAGCAGCTTAGTAATGGAGTCCCACTCTGGAAACACCATATATTTT
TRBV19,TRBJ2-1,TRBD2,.,CATNPSPAGGSYNEQFF,TGTGCCACAAACCCATCCCCAGCGGGAGGCTCCTACAATGAGCAGTTCTTC
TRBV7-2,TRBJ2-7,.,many,CASSSSTGTAYKQYF,TGTGCCAGCAGCTCCTCCACAGGGACTGCGTATAAGCAGTACTTC
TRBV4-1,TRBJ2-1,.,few,CASSQGRQFF,TGCGCCAGCAGCCAAGGGCGGCAGTTCTTC
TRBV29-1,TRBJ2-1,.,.,CSVLLTQIYNEQFF,TGCAGCGTTCTCCTGACTCAAATCTACAATGAGCAGTTCTTC